One sample yielded the 10 T cell receptor beta chains listed below, sequenced in a study of shared clonotypes between healthy human individuals (dated by TCRdb to 2018 to 2020). The library was produced with the immunoSEQ multiplex PCR assay. TCRdb took over this immuneACCESS table, retaining in-frame rearrangements with V and J assigned. Such tables are incomplete; in checked studies, under half of the missing clones stem from an unresolved V gene, and the remainder is unexplained. For this sample there are over a million clones; roughly 96% appear just once. Together, the top ten hold approximately 1% of the sample. Sample: naive CD4+ T cells sorted from blood. The label giving this sample's cell subset or site can be read as: CD45RA+ positively selected. The receptors were sampled from a man between 25 and 39 years old in good health.

The V gene is TRBV10-3, the J gene TRBJ1-2; D remains unclear. The germline gives CDR1 ENHRY, CDR2 SYGVKD. This CDR3 region has 11 residues. V dropped 2 bases and J dropped 8 bases, with 6 bases sitting between them. The CDR3 DNA reads TGTGCCATCAGTGAGGATGGGGGCTACACCTTC. Amino acid sequence: CAISEDGGYTF.

The V call is TRBV4-1, the J call TRBJ1-5; 11 bases are a match to TRBD1. After removal of 5 bases from V and 2 bases from J, the junction contained 8 bases not matched to a gene. This CDR3 has 17 residues. Germline V gene lookup returns CDR1 MGHRA and CDR2 YSYEKL. CDR3 nucleotides: TGCGCCAGCAGCACCCGGACAGGGGGCCGTGGCAATCAGCCCCAGCATTTT. This translates into CASSTRTGGRGNQPQHF.

This chain connects TRBV28 to TRBJ2-1; 7 bases map to TRBD2. After removal of 7 bases from V and 7 bases from J, the junction contained 10 bases not matched to a gene. The CDR3 extends over 14 amino acids. In germline, CDR1 is MDHEN, CDR2 SYDVKM. Here the CDR3 reads CASNWGGSRNEQFF. Here the CDR3 DNA reads TGTGCCAGCAACTGGGGCGGGAGTAGGAATGAGCAGTTCTTC.

V gene TRBV6-6 combines with J gene TRBJ1-3, with TRBD1 as a possible D gene (6 bases). V was pared by 6 bases and J by 7 bases, with 13 bases between. The CDR3 spans 13 residues. CDR1 is MNHNY and CDR2 is SVGAGI in the germline V gene (reference sequence). The CDR3 spells CASSQQGLNTIYF. The DNA for the CDR3 is TGTGCCAGCAGCCAACAGGGCCTCAACACCATATATTTT.

DNA of the CDR3: TGTGCCAGCAGCCTGGGACAATACCAAGAGACCCAGTACTTC. It is translated as CASSLGQYQETQYF. The chain carries TRBV9 and TRBJ2-5; D is possibly TRBD1 (6 bases). The CDR3 has 14 amino acids. Trimming took off 4 bases at V and 0 bases at J, with 10 bases between the two ends. Germline V gene lookup returns CDR1 SGDLS and CDR2 YYNGEE.

V gene TRBV4-1 combines with J gene TRBJ1-5; 7 nucleotides line up with TRBD1. In germline, CDR1 is MGHRA, CDR2 YSYEKL. Trimming cost V 3 bases and J 6 bases; bases outside gene matches: 11. The CDR3 runs 16 residues. The CDR3 sequence: CASSQETGVLGQPQHF. Written as DNA, the CDR3 is TGCGCCAGCAGCCAGGAAACAGGGGTCTTGGGTCAGCCCCAGCATTTT.

The V call is TRBV5-5, the J call TRBJ2-7; tentatively, D is TRBD1 or TRBD2 (5 bases each). Germline CDR1 and CDR2: SGHKS and YYEKEE (reference sequence). The CDR3 is made up of 15 amino acids. Trimming stripped 6 bases from V and 0 bases from J, with 16 bases between. The CDR3, as DNA: TGTGCCAGCACCCGGGGCGCCCTCAGCTCCTACGAGCAGTACTTC. It yields the protein CASTRGALSSYEQYF. Variable domain in full (rest from reference TRBV5-5 and TRBJ2-7): DAGVTQSPTHLIKTRGQQVTLRCSPISGHKSVSWYQQVLGQGPQFIFQYYEKEERGRGNFPDRFSARQFPNYSSELNVNALLLGDSALYLCASTRGALSSYEQYFGPGTRLTVT.

This clone was recorded a few times. The chain has TRBV15 and TRBJ2-7; D is unclear. Germline-derived CDR1 and CDR2 are LNHNV and YYDKDF (reference sequence). Trimming left V 0 bases short and J 6 bases short, with 9 bases between. CDR3 length: 13 amino acids. CDR3 sequence: CATSRETHGEQYF. The DNA for the CDR3 is TGTGCCACCAGCAGAGAGACCCATGGCGAGCAGTACTTC.

J is TRBJ1-2 and V is TRBV19; 7 bases map to TRBD1. CDR1 and CDR2 (germline): LNHDA, SQIVND (reference sequence). There are 14 residues in the CDR3. V shed 6 bases, J shed 5 bases, and the junction held 9 bases outside the gene matches. CDR3 coding DNA: TGTGCCAGTAGCAACACAGGGGAGGTGTATGGCTACACCTTC. It translates to CASSNTGEVYGYTF.

The genes are TRBV10-3 and TRBJ2-3; no clear D gene. CDR1 is ENHRY and CDR2 is SYGVKD in the germline V gene. The V gene lost 2 bases and the J gene lost 0 bases, with 3 bases spanning the gap. This CDR3 spans 13 amino acids. In DNA, the CDR3 is TGTGCCATCAGTGAGGGCAGCACAGATACGCAGTATTTT. It encodes CAISEGSTDTQYF.